This T cell receptor beta chain was found in a study of T-cell reconstitution after alpha-beta-depleted transplantation in children. Preparation of the TCRbeta library was carried out with unique molecular identifiers. One entry per CDR3 protein results from TCRdb running MiXCR on the PCR reads. The repertoire holds over 200,000 distinct CDR3 sequences, with 8% to 10% as singletons. The clonotype was recovered from a human donor who donated a stem cell graft to a child with acute lymphoblastic leukemia. Sample: PBMCs from the stem cell graft donor, taken from the stem cell graft.

This CDR3 reads CASSENSGGYNEQFF. The CDR3 bases are TGCGCCAGCAGTGAGAATAGCGGGGGGTACAATGAGCAGTTCTTC. The chain combines TRBV10-2 with TRBJ2-1; 10 bases agree with TRBD2. CDR1 is WSHSY and CDR2 is SAAADI in the germline V gene. The CDR3 is 15 residues long. The ends lost 2 bases at V and 4 bases at J; junction bases unmatched: 2.